A selection of T cell receptor beta chains follows, all from one sample in a study of identical twins. TCRdb re-called the 5' RACE reads with MiXCR, one entry per CDR3 protein. The sample lists some 500,000 distinct CDR3 sequences; 14% were seen once. This sample was also put to use in a study of yellow fever vaccine responses in identical twins.

Sequenced input: CD4+ T cells sorted from blood. These receptors came from a woman in her late teens or twenties in good health. CDR3s include the opening cysteine and the closing phenylalanine or tryptophan. The D gene is left open where the match is weak. Size values are once, few and many counts, or a class for expanded clones, and some rows have none.

TRBV12-3/TRBV12-4,many,TRBJ2-2,TRBD1,TGTGCCAGCAGTTCACCGGGACAGGGACACACCGGGGAGCTGTTTTTT,CASSSPGQGHTGELFF
TRBV6-2/TRBV6-3,many,TRBJ2-4,.,TGTGCCAGCAGTTATACAGGGCTGAACATTCAGTACTTC,CASSYTGLNIQYF
TRBV3-1,few,TRBJ2-3,.,TGTGCCAGCACCCAGGGCACAGATACGCAGTATTTT,CASTQGTDTQYF
TRBV6-2/TRBV6-3,few,TRBJ2-1,.,TGTGCCAGCGGGGGCCGTGCAGGGAGCATCCTTGAGCAGTTCTTC,CASGGRAGSILEQFF
TRBV3-1,.,TRBJ1-5,.,TGTGCCAGCAGCCAAGGGCCCGCCAAGAATCAGCCCCAGCATTTT,CASSQGPAKNQPQHF
TRBV28,few,TRBJ2-5,TRBD2,TGTGCCAGCAGTACCCCGGGGGGAGGGAAGGAGACCCAGTACTTC,CASSTPGGGKETQYF
TRBV5-1,.,TRBJ2-2,TRBD2,TGCGCCAGCAGCTCGGGACTAGCGCTCACCGGGGAGCTGTTTTTT,CASSSGLALTGELFF
TRBV5-1,many,TRBJ2-1,TRBD2,TGCGCCAGCAGCTTGGCCTCCGGGGGGATCACACGAGACAATGAGCAGTTCTTC,CASSLASGGITRDNEQFF
TRBV29-1,few,TRBJ2-7,.,TGCAGCGTTGTTCGAGGTTCCTACGAGCAGTACTTC,CSVVRGSYEQYF
TRBV25-1,.,TRBJ1-2,TRBD1,TGTGCCAGCAGCCCAGATCGGACAGGGAATGGCTACACCTTC,CASSPDRTGNGYTF
TRBV6-5,.,TRBJ2-7,.,TGTGCCAGCAGTTACCGTTTGACGGGGAGCTCCTACGGGCAGTACTTC,CASSYRLTGSSYGQYF
TRBV7-9,many,TRBJ1-1,.,TGTGCAAGTAGACGGGGCACTGAAGCTTTCTTT,CASRRGTEAFF
TRBV20-1,few,TRBJ2-7,.,TGCAGTGCTAGAGATGAGGGCCCCAGGGGCAACTTC,CSARDEGPRGNF
TRBV5-1,.,TRBJ2-1,.,TGCGCCAGCAGCATTGGACTCCTCTCCTACAATGAGCAGTTCTTC,CASSIGLLSYNEQFF
TRBV6-1,.,TRBJ2-7,.,TGTGCCAGCAGAAATTCCCGACAGACCTACGAGCAGTACTTC,CASRNSRQTYEQYF
TRBV7-9,.,TRBJ2-5,TRBD2,TGTGCCAGCAGCTCGGGTACTAGCGGGTTTCAAGAGACCCAGTACTTC,CASSSGTSGFQETQYF
TRBV15,.,TRBJ2-7,TRBD2,TGTGCCACCAGCAGATCGGGACTAGGCTACGAGCAGTACTTC,CATSRSGLGYEQYF
TRBV4-3,many,TRBJ2-3,TRBD1,TGCGCCAGCAGCCAAGGTTACCGGGACAGCCACACAGATACGCAGTATTTT,CASSQGYRDSHTDTQYF
TRBV19,few,TRBJ1-2,.,TGTGCCAGCAATCCAGGGGAAATTGACTATGGCTACACCTTC,CASNPGEIDYGYTF
TRBV20-1,few,TRBJ2-7,.,TGCAGTGCTAGAGAACCCGGCAGTGCGATCGAGCAGTACTTC,CSAREPGSAIEQYF
TRBV19,few,TRBJ2-3,.,TGTGCCAGTAGTATCGGCTTGAGACCCGATACGCAGTATTTT,CASSIGLRPDTQYF
TRBV20-1,many,TRBJ2-2,TRBD2,TGCAGTGCTAGTCTGGCTAGCGGGGGGGCCAACACCGGGGAGCTGTTTTTT,CSASLASGGANTGELFF
TRBV15,many,TRBJ2-1,TRBD2,TGTGCCACCTACTCGAGCGGGACCCCCTCCTACAATGAGCAGTTCTTC,CATYSSGTPSYNEQFF
TRBV20-1,.,TRBJ1-2,.,TGCAGTGCTGAAAAAGACGGCTACACCTTC,CSAEKDGYTF
TRBV5-4,few,TRBJ2-3,TRBD2,TGTGCCAGCAAAATGCTAGCGGGCACAGATACGCAGTATTTT,CASKMLAGTDTQYF
TRBV24-1,few,TRBJ2-3,.,TGTGCCACCAGTGACCAAAGTCCAGGGGCAGATACGCAGTATTTT,CATSDQSPGADTQYF
TRBV6-1,many,TRBJ2-7,.,TGTGCCAGCAGCACCCGGGGCTCCTACGAGCAGTACTTC,CASSTRGSYEQYF
TRBV7-2,.,TRBJ1-1,.,TGTGCCAGCAGCTCCCAAGGGCCGAACACTGAAGCTTTCTTT,CASSSQGPNTEAFF
TRBV5-8,once,TRBJ2-1,.,TGTGCCAGCCTCCGGGGGTACAATGAGCAGTTCTTC,CASLRGYNEQFF
TRBV14,.,TRBJ2-3,.,TGTGCCAGCAGGGGGCTTCAACCCCCAGATACGCAGTATTTT,CASRGLQPPDTQYF
TRBV7-2,.,TRBJ2-7,.,TGTGCCAGCAGCCTAATCGGGGCCAGCTCCTACGAGCAGTACTTC,CASSLIGASSYEQYF
TRBV30,.,TRBJ2-7,TRBD1,TGTGCCTGGAGTGGAAGACCGGGACAGGGGATCTACGAGCAGTACTTC,CAWSGRPGQGIYEQYF
TRBV25-1,many,TRBJ1-6,.,TGTGCCACCAAAGGCCCAGGGGAGAGGAATTCACCCCTCCACTTT,CATKGPGERNSPLHF
TRBV10-3,.,TRBJ1-1,.,TGTGCCATCAGTGGACGGGACACGGCGGGGAACACTGAAGCTTTCTTT,CAISGRDTAGNTEAFF
TRBV6-1,many,TRBJ1-6,.,TGTGCCAGCAGAACAACGTTAGACAGGAGGGATTCACCCCTCCACTTT,CASRTTLDRRDSPLHF
TRBV12-3/TRBV12-4,few,TRBJ2-7,.,TGTGCCAGCAGCCTAGTCTCCTCGGGCGAGCAGTACTTC,CASSLVSSGEQYF
TRBV5-1,few,TRBJ2-2,.,TGCGCCAGCAGCTTTATTAGGGGAACCGGGGAGCTGTTTTTT,CASSFIRGTGELFF
TRBV28,many,TRBJ2-5,.,TGTGCCAGCAGTTCCCGTGAGGGAAGGGGAGAGACCCAGTACTTC,CASSSREGRGETQYF
TRBV7-6,many,TRBJ1-1,.,TGTGCCAGCAGCTTCAGAGTGAACACTGAAGCTTTCTTT,CASSFRVNTEAFF
TRBV10-3,few,TRBJ2-2,TRBD2,TGTGCCATCAGGGGACTAGCGGGAGCGAGCGACGGGGAGCTGTTTTTT,CAIRGLAGASDGELFF
TRBV20-1,few,TRBJ1-1,TRBD1,TGCAGTGCTCGACAGGGGGCCCCCACTGAAGCTTTCTTT,CSARQGAPTEAFF
TRBV12-3/TRBV12-4,few,TRBJ1-5,.,TGTGCCAGCAGCCACCGTCCCAGCAATCAGCCCCAGCATTTT,CASSHRPSNQPQHF
TRBV11-2,few,TRBJ2-7,TRBD2,TGTGCCAGCAGCTTAGATTGGGCAGCGGGGGGGAAGGACGAGCAGTACTTC,CASSLDWAAGGKDEQYF
TRBV28,many,TRBJ1-4,.,TGTGCCAGCAGTCTGACAGCAACTAATGAAAAACTGTTTTTT,CASSLTATNEKLFF
TRBV19,few,TRBJ2-1,TRBD2,TGTGCCAGCTCCTTTAGCGGGAGTTGGGATGAGCAGTTCTTC,CASSFSGSWDEQFF
TRBV28,.,TRBJ1-1,.,TGTGCCAGCGGAGAGGGGTACGGGGGCGCTGAAGCTTTCTTT,CASGEGYGGAEAFF
TRBV28,many,TRBJ2-7,.,TGTGCCAGCAGCCCCGGGACACTGAAACCCCACGAGCAGTACTTC,CASSPGTLKPHEQYF
TRBV24-1,.,TRBJ2-5,TRBD1,TGTGCCACCGGGGACAGCCAAGAGACCCAGTACTTC,CATGDSQETQYF
TRBV15,.,TRBJ1-1,.,TGTGCCACCAGCCTCCAGTCCCTGAACACTGAAGCTTTCTTT,CATSLQSLNTEAFF
TRBV11-3,few,TRBJ2-1,.,TGTGCCAGCAGCTTAGACCTTCTCAATGAGCAGTTCTTC,CASSLDLLNEQFF
TRBV4-2,few,TRBJ2-5,TRBD2,TGTGCCAGCAGTCTGCCGGGACTAGCATCCGAGACCCAGTACTTC,CASSLPGLASETQYF
TRBV4-3,few,TRBJ2-5,.,TGCGCCAGCAGCCCCCGGGTCGGAGAGACCCAGTACTTC,CASSPRVGETQYF
TRBV30,.,TRBJ2-7,.,TGTGCCTGGAGTGGTGGGGGTCAACGCTACGAGCAGTACTTC,CAWSGGGQRYEQYF
TRBV7-9,few,TRBJ2-2,.,TGTGCCAGCAGCTATGTGGCGAGCGCCGGGGAGCTGTTTTTT,CASSYVASAGELFF